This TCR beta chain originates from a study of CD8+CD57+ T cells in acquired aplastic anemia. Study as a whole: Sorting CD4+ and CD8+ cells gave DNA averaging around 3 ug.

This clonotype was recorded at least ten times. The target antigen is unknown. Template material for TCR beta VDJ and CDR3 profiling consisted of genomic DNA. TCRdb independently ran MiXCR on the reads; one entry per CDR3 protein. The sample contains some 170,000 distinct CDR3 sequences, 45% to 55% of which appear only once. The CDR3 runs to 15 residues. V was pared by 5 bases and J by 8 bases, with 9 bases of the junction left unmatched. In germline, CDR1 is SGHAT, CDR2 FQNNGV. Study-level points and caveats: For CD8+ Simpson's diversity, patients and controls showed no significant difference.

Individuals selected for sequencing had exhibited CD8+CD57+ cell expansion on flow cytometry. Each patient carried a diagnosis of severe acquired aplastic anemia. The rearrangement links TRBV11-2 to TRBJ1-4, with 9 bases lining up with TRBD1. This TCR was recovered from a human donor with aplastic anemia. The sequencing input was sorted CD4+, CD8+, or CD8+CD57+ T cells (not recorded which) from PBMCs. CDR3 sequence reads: CASSPGTGRNEKLFF. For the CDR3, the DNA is TGTGCCAGCAGCCCGGGGACAGGGAGGAACGAAAAACTGTTTTTT.